This T cell receptor beta chain came from a study of T-cell reconstitution after alpha-beta-depleted transplantation in children. This clonotype was detected ten times or more. As yet, its antigen is unknown. This CDR3 spans 14 amino acids. V dropped 3 bases and J dropped 1 base, with 6 bases sitting between them. Unique molecular identifiers were incorporated when the TCRbeta library was constructed. Each CDR3 protein gets one entry after TCRdb re-called the PCR reads with MiXCR. The sample has approximately 1,000,000 distinct CDR3 sequences; about 29% are singletons. Findings of the study overall: T-cell counts and diversity were attributed mostly to newly produced T cells one year after transplant. Surviving recipient T cells and thymic progenitors produced the high day-60 TCRbeta diversity seen in some patients. Several hundred expanded graft clones reportedly were the source of alpha-beta T cells about two months after transplant.

The specimen was PBMCs, mostly from graft donor cells, collected 360 days after TCRalphabeta/CD19-depleted stem cell transplant. The chain uses TRBV12-3 or TRBV12-4 and TRBJ1-4, with D possibly TRBD1 on 5 matching bases. This clonotype was obtained from a boy in the first two years of life who had a stem cell transplant for SCID, so the T cells may come from the graft donor. CDR3 sequence reads: CASSLGLTNEKLFF. DNA for the CDR3: TGTGCCAGCAGTTTGGGGCTAACTAATGAAAAACTGTTTTTT.